These 4 T cell receptor beta chains originate from one sample sequenced in a study of T cell clonality in common variable immunodeficiency. General study results and limits: In common variable immunodeficiency, TCR beta chains reportedly carried fewer deletions and N-nucleotide insertions.

These receptors are not linked to any known antigen. The table came from immunoSEQ multiplex PCR; TCRdb's copy has only in-frame clones and leaves some out. The sample offers 15,000 to 20,000 clones and no singletons, the top ten holding around 6.6%. The material sequenced was peripheral blood mononuclear cells. The receptors were gathered from a human donor with common variable immunodeficiency.

Comment on this clone: The read falls 3 residues short of the CDR3 end, and the missing part is taken from the germline J gene. The rearrangement links TRBV7-9 to TRBJ1-5; no definite D call. This CDR3 is 14 amino acids long. Trimming cost V 1 base and J 6 bases, with 10 bases left between them. CDR1 is SEHNR and CDR2 is FQNEAQ in the germline V gene (reference sequence). The CDR3 protein is CASSLVAEGQPQHF. Incomplete CDR3 DNA: TGTGCCAGCAGCTTAGTAGCGGAAGGTCAGCCC.

This clone was counted ten times or more. The sequenced part of the CDR3 DNA is TGTGCCAGCAGTTACTCCGGGACAGTCTCA. Protein product: CASSYSGTVS. The whole CDR3 sequence reads CASSYSGTVSAFF. The gene calls are TRBV6-2 or TRBV6-3 and TRBJ1-1; 7 bases agree with TRBD1. With the read ending 3 residues before the CDR3 end, the germline J gene is used to fill in that end. CDR1 and CDR2 (germline): MNHEY, SVGEGT. The CDR3 is 13 amino acids.

On this clone itself: Read sequence stops 3 residues before the CDR3 end, and the germline J gene provides the missing end. The chain employs TRBV19 and TRBJ2-5, with D perhaps matching TRBD1 (5 bases). With 2 bases removed from V and 4 bases from J, the gap between germline ends came to 11 bases. CDR3 length equals 14 residues. Germline V gene lookup returns CDR1 LNHDA and CDR2 SQIVND (reference sequence). CDR3 loop: CASSILGRIETQYF. CDR3 bases read: TGTGCCAGTAGTATACTGGGGCGAATAGAGACC.

This clone was seen ten or more times. Read coverage stops 3 residues before the CDR3 terminus; the germline J gene supplies the remainder. The V gene is TRBV7-9, the J gene TRBJ2-7, with 8 bases fitting TRBD1. The germline gives CDR1 SEHNR, CDR2 FQNEAQ (reference sequence). The CDR3 length is 14 residues. J lost 3 bases, V lost 5 bases, and 6 bases had no gene match. The part of the CDR3 DNA that was read is TGTGCCAGCAGCCGAAGACAGGGGAACTACGAG. Protein product: CASSRRQGNYE. The full CDR3 reads CASSRRQGNYEQYF.